There are a few counts of the clone carrying this T cell receptor (beta chain). Germline CDR1 is KGHDR and CDR2 is SFDVKD. The CDR3 has 18 amino acids. V shed 4 bases and J 1 base; nucleotides not matched to a gene: 14. Time point given: pre-sensitization, week 0. Specified treatment: therapeutic diphenylcyclopropenone sensitization with weekly scalp DPC. One entry per CDR3 protein, called by TCRdb with MiXCR from the RACE reads. The sample has some 70,000 distinct CDR3 sequences, over 9.5% seen once. This specimen belongs to a study of human T cells and chemical hapten exposure. The source material was whole blood, sampled in connection with sensitization to the hapten diphenylcyclopropenone (DPC). V gene TRBV24-1 combines with J gene TRBJ1-1, with TRBD1 identical over 7 bases. This clonotype was sampled from a woman aged 45-65 years with alopecia areata. Some clones in this sample may be carry-over from other donors' samples. CDR3 coding DNA: TGTGCCACCAGTGACCTTACCTTACAGGGGATGACGAACACTGAAGCTTTCTTT. Translation: CATSDLTLQGMTNTEAFF.